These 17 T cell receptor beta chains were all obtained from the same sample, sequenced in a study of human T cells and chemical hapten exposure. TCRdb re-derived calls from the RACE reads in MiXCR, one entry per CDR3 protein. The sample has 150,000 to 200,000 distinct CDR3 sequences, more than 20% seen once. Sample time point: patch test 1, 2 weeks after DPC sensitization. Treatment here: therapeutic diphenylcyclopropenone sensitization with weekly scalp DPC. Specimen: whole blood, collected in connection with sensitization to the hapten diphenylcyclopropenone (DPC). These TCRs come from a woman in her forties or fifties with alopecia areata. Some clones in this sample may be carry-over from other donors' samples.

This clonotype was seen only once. DNA of the CDR3: TGCGCCAGCAGCCCGACGGGCGACTGGGCCACCGGGGAGCTGTTTTTT. It encodes CASSPTGDWATGELFF. The chain joins TRBV4-1 to TRBJ2-2; D not resolved. Between the trimmed V and J ends, which lost 4 bases and 4 bases, there was a span of 16 bases. Germline lookup yields CDR1 MGHRA and CDR2 YSYEKL. The CDR3 is 16 residues long.

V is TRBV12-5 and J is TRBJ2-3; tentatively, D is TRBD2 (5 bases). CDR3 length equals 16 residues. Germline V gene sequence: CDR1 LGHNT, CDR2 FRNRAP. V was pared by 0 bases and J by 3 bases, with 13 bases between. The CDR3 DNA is TGTGCTAGTGGTTTGGTACTAGGCGGGTTTACAGATACGCAGTATTTT. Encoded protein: CASGLVLGGFTDTQYF.

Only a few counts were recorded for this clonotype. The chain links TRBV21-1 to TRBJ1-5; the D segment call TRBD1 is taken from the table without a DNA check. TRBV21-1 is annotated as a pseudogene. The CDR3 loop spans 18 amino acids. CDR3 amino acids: CASSPYTLDRHSNQPQHF. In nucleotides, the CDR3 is TGTGCCAGCAGCCCCTATACACTCGACAGGCATAGCAATCAGCCCCAGCATTTT.

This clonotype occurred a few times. The CDR3 spells CASSQRTVNQPQHF. The CDR3 region has the DNA TGTGCCAGCAGCCAGAGGACAGTCAATCAGCCCCAGCATTTT. This chain connects TRBV3-1 to TRBJ1-5; TRBD1 might be the D (6 bases). Looked up from germline, CDR1 is LGHDT and CDR2 is YNNKEL (reference sequence). The V gene lost 3 bases and the J gene lost 3 bases, with 9 bases spanning the gap. CDR3 length equals 14 residues.

In DNA form, the CDR3 reads TGTGCCAGCAGCTTAGCCGGATCTAGCAATCAGCCCCAGCATTTT. It specifies CASSLAGSSNQPQHF. This rearrangement joins TRBV7-9 to TRBJ1-5, with D hard to call. CDR3 length equals 15 residues. V lost 0 bases and J 0 bases, leaving 6 bases between the germline ends. CDR1 and CDR2 from the germline V gene are SEHNR and FQNEAQ (reference sequence).

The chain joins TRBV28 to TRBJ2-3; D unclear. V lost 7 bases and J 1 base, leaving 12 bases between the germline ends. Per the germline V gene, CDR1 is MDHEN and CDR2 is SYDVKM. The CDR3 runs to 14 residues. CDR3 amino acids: CASKVRRGTDTQYF. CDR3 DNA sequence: TGTGCCAGCAAAGTCAGAAGAGGCACAGATACGCAGTATTTT. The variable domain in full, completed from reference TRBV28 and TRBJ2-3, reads DVKVTQSSRYLVKRTGEKVFLECVQDMDHENMFWYRQDPGLGLRLIYFSYDVKMKEKGDIPEGYSVSREKKERFSLILESASTNQTSMYLCASKVRRGTDTQYFGPGTRLTVL.

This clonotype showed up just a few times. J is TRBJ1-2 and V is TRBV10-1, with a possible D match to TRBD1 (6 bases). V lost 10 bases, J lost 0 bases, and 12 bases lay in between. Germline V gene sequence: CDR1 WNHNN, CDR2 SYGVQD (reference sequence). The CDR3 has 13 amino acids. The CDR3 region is CATRTVPNYGYTF. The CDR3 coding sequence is TGCGCCACCCGGACAGTTCCTAACTATGGCTACACCTTC.

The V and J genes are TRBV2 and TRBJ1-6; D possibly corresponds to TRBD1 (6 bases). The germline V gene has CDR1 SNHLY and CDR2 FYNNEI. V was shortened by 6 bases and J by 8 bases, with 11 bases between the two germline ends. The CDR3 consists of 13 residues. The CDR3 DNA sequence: TGTGCCAGCAGCCGGGACATTCATTCACCCCTCCACTTT. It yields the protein CASSRDIHSPLHF.

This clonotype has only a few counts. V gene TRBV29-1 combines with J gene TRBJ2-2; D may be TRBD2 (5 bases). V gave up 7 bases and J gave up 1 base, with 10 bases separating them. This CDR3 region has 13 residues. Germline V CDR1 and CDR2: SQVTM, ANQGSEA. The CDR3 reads CSGEAENTGELFF. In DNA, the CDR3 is TGCAGCGGAGAAGCGGAGAACACCGGGGAGCTGTTTTTT.

CDR3 bases: TGCAGTGCTTGGAGGGGACTAGCGGGGCAAGAGACCCAGTACTTC. Translating it yields CSAWRGLAGQETQYF. The chain uses TRBV20-1 and TRBJ2-5, with 13 positions matching TRBD2. The germline V gene has CDR1 DFQATT and CDR2 SNEGSKA (reference sequence). V lost 5 bases, J lost 2 bases, and 5 bases stayed unmatched. The CDR3 consists of 15 residues.

As DNA, the CDR3 is TGCAGTGCTAGAGTTAGTTTTTCCCCCGTAACTAATGAAAAACTGTTTTTT. As protein: CSARVSFSPVTNEKLFF. The J gene is TRBJ1-4, the V gene TRBV20-1; D remains ambiguous. This CDR3 region has 17 residues. The germline V and J ends were trimmed by 1 base and 1 base, with 16 bases remaining between them. CDR1 is DFQATT and CDR2 is SNEGSKA in the germline V gene (reference sequence).

The CDR3 here is CASSPVRSTDTQYF. The CDR3 DNA reads as TGCGCCAGCAGCCCCGTACGTAGCACAGATACGCAGTATTTT. The rearrangement joins TRBV5-1 to TRBJ2-3; the D is unclear. The germline V gene encodes CDR1 SGHRS and CDR2 YFSETQ. V was pared by 4 bases and J by 0 bases, with 9 bases between. The length of the CDR3 is 14 residues.

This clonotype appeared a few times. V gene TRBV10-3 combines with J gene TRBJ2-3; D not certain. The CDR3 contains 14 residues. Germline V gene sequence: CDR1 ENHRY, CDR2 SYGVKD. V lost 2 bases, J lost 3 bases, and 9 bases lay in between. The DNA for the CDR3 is TGTGCCATCAGTGAGCCGGGTGCTACAGATACGCAGTATTTT. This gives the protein CAISEPGATDTQYF.

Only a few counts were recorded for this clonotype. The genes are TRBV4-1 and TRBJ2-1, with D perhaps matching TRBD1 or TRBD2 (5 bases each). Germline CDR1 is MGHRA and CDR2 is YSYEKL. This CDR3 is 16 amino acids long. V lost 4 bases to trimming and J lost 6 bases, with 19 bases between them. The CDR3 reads CASSPPGRIYGNEQFF. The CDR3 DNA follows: TGCGCCAGCAGCCCCCCGGGACGTATTTACGGCAATGAGCAGTTCTTC.

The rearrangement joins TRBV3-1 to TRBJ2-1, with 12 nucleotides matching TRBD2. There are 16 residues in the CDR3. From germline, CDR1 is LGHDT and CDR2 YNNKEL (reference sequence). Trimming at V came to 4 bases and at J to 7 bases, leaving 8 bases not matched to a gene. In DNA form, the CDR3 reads TGTGCCAGCAGCCCTCGGCGACTAGCGGGAGTTAATGAGCAGTTCTTC. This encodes CASSPRRLAGVNEQFF.

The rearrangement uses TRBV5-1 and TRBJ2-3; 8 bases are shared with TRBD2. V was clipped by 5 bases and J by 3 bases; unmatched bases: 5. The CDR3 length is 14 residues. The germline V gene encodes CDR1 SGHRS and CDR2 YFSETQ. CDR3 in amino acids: CASRTGTRTDTQYF. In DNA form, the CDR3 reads TGCGCCAGCAGGACCGGGACTAGGACAGATACGCAGTATTTT.

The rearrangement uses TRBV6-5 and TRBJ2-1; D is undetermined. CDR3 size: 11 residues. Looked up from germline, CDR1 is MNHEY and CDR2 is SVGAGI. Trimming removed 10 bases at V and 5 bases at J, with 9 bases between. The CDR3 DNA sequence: TGTGCCACTACGGGTGACAATGAGCAGTTCTTC. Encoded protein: CATTGDNEQFF.